This TCR beta chain originates from a study of cytomegalovirus exposure and HLA in healthy donors (dated by TCRdb to about 2017). The study in broad terms: According to an earlier analysis of a few hundred of the donors, 150 million to 200 million T cells yielded over 90 million unique TCR beta sequences and about 280 Gb of sequence data. An early release that covered fewer than 800 HLA-typed donors contained 250 to 350 gigabases of sequencing data and 70 million to 100 million unique TCR sequences. Among about 370 genotyped donors of the cohort, an average of about 220,000 unique TCR beta nucleotide sequences was sequenced per donor, of which about 19% were non-productive. Rather than drawing on any new phenotypic data, the later analysis identified candidate immune exposures from TCR beta sequences and the way those sequences occurred across donors. Along with the approximately 700-subject first cohort, a separate validation cohort of over a hundred different subjects was used. Both class I and class II loci were covered by HLA typing, at four-digit resolution. Every repertoire in the discovery cohort had been generated on one and the same sequencing platform. To study patterns of TCR occurrence, a later analysis re-analyzed previously published TCR beta repertoires from around 660 donors and added high-resolution HLA genotyping. The T cell repertoires of 670 or so subjects were profiled by immunosequencing and related to cytomegalovirus serostatus. The study aimed to test whether signatures of past pathogen exposure could be identified by cataloging public T cell receptors. An earlier analysis of 587 of the donors used high-throughput TCR beta sequencing to judge whether each TCR beta V gene segment behaved as functional or pseudogenic. Of the 300 to 400 genotyped donors, about 80% fell in the genetic ancestry cluster associated with self-reported Caucasian donors. Donor age, sex, ethnicity and CMV serostatus were compiled together with the repertoire data. A later genetic analysis took genome-wide SNP genotypes for about 55% of the 666 donors and used that subset as a discovery cohort. To predict cytomegalovirus infection status, the study brought together high-throughput TCR immunosequencing, statistical association of individual TCRs with disease status, and machine learning. The number of typed donors differed by locus: about 620-640 for A, B, C, DRB1 and DQB1; approximately 530 for DQA1; 606 for DPA1; and some 470 for DPB1. Roughly five DR-DQ haplotypes were handled as single units for association and clustering, since linkage in the cohort was strong.

Overall study outcomes, separate from this receptor: Linkage disequilibrium might explain the correlated functional status among segregating V segments, but an unknown experimental factor could not be ruled out. Fewer than 20 rarely observed V segments, including chromosome 9 orphons, were excluded from the earlier analysis of a few hundred of the donors because counts were too low. A cluster of highly shared sequence variants was judged likely to be a technical artifact of the sequencing pipeline. The authors suggested that the approach could potentially be extended to other disease states and immunological phenotypes. The only immune exposure information available for the cohort was CMV serostatus. In a later genetic analysis, fewer N-insertions in productive TCRs were reported among donors in an Asian-associated ancestry cluster than the 666-donor mean. The cohort was sequenced for TCR beta chains only, and without alpha or paired-chain data the features that could be detected were limited. Because the 87-base-pair reads could not distinguish some IMGT-functional V segments, including TRBV6-2 and TRBV6-3, those segments were excluded. Several of the top co-occurrence clusters appeared to be linked to parvovirus B19, influenza, CMV and Epstein-Barr virus, according to a later analysis. A later analysis found that HLA-associated TCR beta chains were more clonally expanded and had lower generation probabilities than equally common non-associated chains. When HLA alleles, especially DR and DQ, strongly co-occurred, TCR associations were difficult to assign to individual alleles. The study gave a list of 150 to 200 TCR beta chains associated with cytomegalovirus. Because HLA typing was missing for some donors at each locus, association tests included only the typed subset. A later analysis found that most CMV-associated TCR beta chains appeared HLA-restricted, with HLA associations seemingly driven largely by CMV exposure. In an earlier analysis of more than 450 of the donors, most TCR beta V segments were observed in productive rearrangements about 87% or about 30% of the time, broadly matching IMGT annotations. In both the original and validation cohorts, the classifier was reported to diagnose cytomegalovirus status with high specificity and sensitivity. An association between a missense DCLRE1C variant and V-gene and J-gene trimming of TCR beta chains was found in a later genetic analysis and replicated in an independent cohort. Most TCR sequences were observed very rarely across donors, whereas some public TCRs were present in many individuals. In a later analysis, 16,951 TCR beta sequences were associated with specific HLA alleles at a false discovery rate of 0.05. In a later analysis, the rate of TCR association differed among HLA loci, with DRB1 alleles having the most associated TCRs and HLA-C alleles having the fewest. A further reported finding was that TCR beta sequences accurately predicted the HLA-A and HLA-B alleles for most subjects in the first cohort. A few of the identified cytomegalovirus-associated TCR beta chains were confirmed in vitro to be specific for cytomegalovirus antigens. The presence/absence analyses assumed that sequencing depth was roughly uniform across donors, and that assumption may not be true.

Library generation was performed with the immunoSEQ multiplex PCR assay. For the multiplex PCR, a mixture combining 60 forward primers for TCR Vbeta segments and 13 reverse primers for TCR Jbeta segments was used. Amplification of the CDR3 region of rearranged TCR beta genes was performed with a multiplex PCR assay on genomic DNA. Amplified TCR beta libraries were sequenced as 87-base-pair reads on the Illumina HiSeq System. From the authors' description of their analysis: A later analysis tallied tens of millions of unique TCR beta chains across the 650 to 750 repertoires, and some 10 million of those chains were shared by two or more donors. A nearest-neighbor algorithm error-corrected the raw reads and collapsed the reads into unique sequences, merging closely related sequences to remove PCR and sequencing errors. V, D and J gene segments were assigned by aligning CDR3 sequences to IMGT reference sequences. For a sequence to be retained, at least a six-nucleotide match to both a V gene segment and a J gene segment was required. Rearrangements were classified as productive when the CDR3 lacked stop codons and remained in frame with V and J, and all other rearrangements were classified as non-productive. Following IMGT convention, CDR3 was defined as the stretch from the second conserved V-encoded cysteine up to the conserved J-encoded phenylalanine. The earlier analysis of roughly 590 of the donors excluded any sequence lacking an unambiguous match to a single V gene segment. An earlier analysis of 450 to 650 of the donors called V segments functional above 56.7% productive rearrangements and segregating when the between-donor standard deviation exceeded 5%. To diagnose cytomegalovirus status from the catalog of TCR beta chain sequences, a statistical classification framework was built. V and J gene assignment, in a later analysis, came from comparing TCR nucleotide sequences with IMGT/GENE-DB human TR gene sequences. A later analysis assigned CDR3 sequences and most-parsimonious VDJ recombination scenarios with the TCRdist pipeline. In a later analysis, every TCR beta chain was defined by the combination of its CDR3 amino acid sequence and its V-gene family, and reads without a unique V-gene family were dropped. As a way to deal with suspected cross-contamination and a sequencing artifact, a later analysis dropped 592 nucleotide sequences that were highly shared and had low generation probability. For each public chain, a later analysis derived a clonal expansion index from normalized ranks of inferred template counts within each repertoire. In a later analysis, generation probabilities were computed using a VDJ recombination model fitted to out-of-frame rearrangements, and the results were checked against IGoR. In a later analysis, TCR-TCR, TCR-HLA and TCR-CMV co-occurrence was scored with hypergeometric tests, and a repertoire-size bias correction was applied to TCR pairs. In a later analysis, false discovery rates were estimated by permuting HLA or CMV assignments 20 times. In a later analysis, co-occurring TCRs were grouped with DBSCAN, and TCRdist sequence similarity was added when clustering was performed within HLA-allele-positive subsets. Repertoires with fewer than 30,000 or more than 120,000 public chains were left out of co-occurrence clustering, as were about five repertoires with anomalous nucleotide sharing. TCRdb retrieved this table from immuneACCESS and kept in-frame rearrangements only. Not all clones are present; in checked studies, unresolved V genes account for under half, and no reason is known for the remainder. D and trimming were read from the DNA, whereas the V and J calls and clone size are those reported in that table. The sample table shows about 80,000 clones, and around three quarters are seen once. 2% to 3% of the sample belongs to the ten largest clones.

The cohort consisted of hundreds of healthy bone marrow donors. All cohort members were sampled while nominally healthy, although unrecorded immune exposures were likely present. The donor was CMV seronegative and was included in the group of a few hundred seronegative cohort members. Every donor gave a peripheral blood sample, and the peripheral blood mononuclear cells from that sample were used for TCR beta sequencing. Genomic DNA was extracted from the blood cell samples with the Qiagen DNeasy Blood Extraction Kit. Taken from the germline V gene (reference sequence), the CDR1 and CDR2 loops are MNHEY and SMNVEV. From the cysteine up to the phenylalanine, the CDR3 has a length of 15 residues. Only CDR3 DNA remains: 45 bases, in frame from the first base. V is cut back by 5 bases and J by 4 bases, with 8 bases in the junction unmatched. Remarks on this clone: Its antigen specificity is not known. No base quality values were provided; no much bigger clone lies one nucleotide off.

The sample taken for sequencing was PBMCs. This TCR derives from a man younger than 45 in good health and CMV-seronegative. Here the chain combines TRBV27 and TRBJ1-3, with 7 junctional bases fitting TRBD1. The CDR3 protein sequence reads: CASSLTGRKGNTIYF. The base sequence is TGTGCCAGCAGTCTGACAGGGAGGAAAGGAAACACCATATATTTT.